The entry below describes one T cell receptor (beta chain). The CDR3 spans 15 residues. Trimming took 4 bases from V and 8 from J; bases not matched to a gene: 10. CDR1 and CDR2 (germline): MGHRA, YSYEKL. The data belong to a study of blood T cell repertoires in COVID-19. Turning to the study itself: Collection of acute and convalescent COVID-19 samples took place in the United States, Italy and Spain. T cells, B-cell-depleted T cells, or PBMCs supplied cDNA or gDNA.

Authors' processing steps: Nucleated cell number was recorded as an estimate derived from reference gene primer amplification. The table came from immunoSEQ multiplex PCR; TCRdb's copy has only in-frame clones and leaves some out. For V, J and clone size, that table is used; D and trimming come from the DNA. The profile shows 80,000 to 90,000 clones, 70% to 85% of them singletons. The sequenced sample was peripheral blood. The chain combines TRBV4-1 with TRBJ2-1; TRBD1 matches at 8 bases. This TCR came from a man between 65 and 85 years old with acute or convalescent COVID-19. The CDR3 DNA reads TGCGCCAGCAGCCTTACAGGGGGATTATGGGATGAGCAGTTCTTC. This codes for CASSLTGGLWDEQFF.